A single sample gave rise to the 8 T cell receptor beta chains below, sequenced in a study (dated by TCRdb to the mid-2010s). Library prep was done by RT-PCR. TCRdb names Illumina MiSeq as the instrument used. TCRdb reprocessing: public reads trimmed at Q25 with fastp, clones called with MiXCR, in-frame beta chains kept. Rows merge per CDR3 protein into single entries with the most common DNA and genes. This sample gives about 680,000 distinct CDR3 sequences in total; approximately 15% of them show up just once. 3.6% of the sample comes from the top ten. Material for sequencing was memory CD4+ T cells from blood. These receptor sequences come from a female donor in good health, serving as a healthy control.

This clonotype was found many times. V and J are TRBV29-1 and TRBJ2-5, with D unresolved. Trimming shortened V by 6 bases and J by 3 bases, and 11 bases separated the two germline ends. Germline V gene sequence: CDR1 SQVTM, CDR2 ANQGSEA. The CDR3 is made up of 12 amino acids. The CDR3 DNA follows: TGCAGCGTCCACCATGGGGAAGAGACCCAGTACTTC. Translation gives CSVHHGEETQYF.

This clonotype has at least ten counts. CDR3 protein: CASSQGPQGGPTDTQYF. The CDR3 coding sequence is TGCGCCAGCAGCCAAGGCCCCCAAGGAGGGCCAACAGATACGCAGTATTTT. The chain carries TRBV4-1 and TRBJ2-3, with TRBD2 as a possible D gene (6 bases). Germline loops: CDR1 MGHRA, CDR2 YSYEKL. The CDR3 runs 17 residues. V was shortened by 1 base and J by 3 bases, with 17 bases between the two germline ends.

As regards this clonotype: This clone may be a read error of a much larger clone one base away. The CDR3 loop reads CAIFLGQGYSGEQYF. In DNA, the CDR3 is TGTGCCATTTTCTTAGGACAGGGCTACTCGGGCGAGCAGTACTTC. The chain combines TRBV10-3 with TRBJ2-7, with 8 nucleotides matching TRBD1. V shed 9 bases and J 6 bases; nucleotides not matched to a gene: 16. This CDR3 has 15 amino acids. Germline lookup yields CDR1 ENHRY and CDR2 SYGVKD.

This clonotype came up many times. The chain links TRBV20-1 to TRBJ2-3, with 13 bases matching TRBD2. Looked up from germline, CDR1 is DFQATT and CDR2 is SNEGSKA (reference sequence). The V and J ends lost 7 bases and 5 bases, in that order; junction bases with no gene match: 21. This CDR3 spans 19 amino acids. The chain's CDR3 is CSVLYGLAGVVSARDTQYF. The DNA of the CDR3 is TGCAGTGTCTTGTACGGACTAGCGGGAGTGGTGAGTGCACGAGATACGCAGTATTTT.

This clonotype showed up just a few times. The V and J genes are TRBV6-5 and TRBJ2-7, with 7 bases identical to TRBD1. With 2 bases clipped from V and 5 bases from J, the junction kept 3 bases outside the gene matches. CDR3 length: 13 residues. Per the germline V gene, CDR1 is MNHEY and CDR2 is SVGAGI. CDR3 amino acids: CASSYEGAHEQYF. CDR3 coding DNA: TGTGCCAGCAGTTACGAGGGGGCCCACGAGCAGTACTTC.

The chain employs TRBV9 and TRBJ2-1, with 10 bases fitting TRBD2. J lost 5 bases, V lost 0 bases, and 5 bases had no gene match. This CDR3 comprises 16 residues. In germline, CDR1 is SGDLS, CDR2 YYNGEE. DNA for the CDR3: TGTGCCAGCAGCGTAGGCGGAACTAGCGGGGACAATGAGCAGTTCTTC. It is translated as CASSVGGTSGDNEQFF. Variable domain in full (rest from reference TRBV9 and TRBJ2-1): DSGVTQTPKHLITATGQRVTLRCSPRSGDLSVYWYQQSLDQGLQFLIQYYNGEERAKGNILERFSAQQFPDLHSELNLSSLELGDSALYFCASSVGGTSGDNEQFFGPGTRLTVL.

The genes are TRBV4-3 and TRBJ1-5, with D hard to call. The CDR3 is 14 residues long. Germline assignment: CDR1 LGHNA and CDR2 YSLEER. Trimming shortened V by 1 base and J by 3 bases, and 7 bases separated the two germline ends. Here the CDR3 reads CASSQGHYNQPQHF. The CDR3 DNA is TGCGCCAGCAGCCAAGGGCACTACAATCAGCCCCAGCATTTT.

There are a few counts of this clonotype. The rearrangement uses TRBV5-1 and TRBJ2-1, with 7 bases lining up with TRBD2. Germline V gives CDR1 SGHRS, CDR2 YFSETQ. The V and J ends lost 7 bases and 8 bases, in that order; junction bases with no gene match: 3. This CDR3 comprises 11 residues. As DNA, the CDR3 is TGCGCCAGCCGGGGGGAGTATGAGCAGTTCTTC. It translates to CASRGEYEQFF. Drawing the rest from reference TRBV5-1 and TRBJ2-1, the complete variable domain is KAGVTQTPRYLIKTRGQQVTLSCSPISGHRSVSWYQQTPGQGLQFLFEYFSETQRNKGNFPGRFSGRQFSNSRSEMNVSTLELGDSALYLCASRGEYEQFFGPGTRLTVL.